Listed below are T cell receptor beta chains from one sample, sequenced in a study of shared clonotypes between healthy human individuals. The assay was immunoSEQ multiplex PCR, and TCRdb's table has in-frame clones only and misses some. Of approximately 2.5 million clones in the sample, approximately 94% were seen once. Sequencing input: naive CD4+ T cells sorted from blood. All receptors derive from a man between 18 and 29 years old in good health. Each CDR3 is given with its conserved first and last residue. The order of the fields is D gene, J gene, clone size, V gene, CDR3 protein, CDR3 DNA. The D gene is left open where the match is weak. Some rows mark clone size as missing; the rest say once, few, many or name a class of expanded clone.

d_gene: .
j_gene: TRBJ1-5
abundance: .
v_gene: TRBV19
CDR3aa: CASSIRGSNQPQHF
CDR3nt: TGTGCCAGTAGTATTCGAGGGAGCAATCAGCCCCAGCATTTT

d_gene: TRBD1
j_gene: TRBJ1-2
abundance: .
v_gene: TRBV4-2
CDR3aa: CASSQEVGRKQGIDGYTF
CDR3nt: TGTGCCAGCAGCCAAGAAGTAGGTCGTAAACAGGGGATTGATGGCTACACCTTC

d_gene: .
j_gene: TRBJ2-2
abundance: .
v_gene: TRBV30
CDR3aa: CAWSPDWRRDAGELFF
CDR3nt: TGTGCCTGGAGCCCCGACTGGCGAAGGGATGCCGGGGAGCTGTTTTTT

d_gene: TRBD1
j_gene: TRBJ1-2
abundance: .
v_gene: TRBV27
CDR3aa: CASSFSGGRGYTF
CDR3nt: TGTGCCAGCAGTTTCTCAGGGGGGCGCGGCTACACCTTC

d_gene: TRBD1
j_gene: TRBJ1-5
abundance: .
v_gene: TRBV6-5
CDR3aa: CASSTGVGNQPQHF
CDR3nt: TGTGCCAGCAGTACAGGGGTTGGCAATCAGCCCCAGCATTTT

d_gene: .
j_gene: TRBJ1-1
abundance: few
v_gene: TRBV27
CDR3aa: CASSLWGEGTEAFF
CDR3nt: TGTGCCAGCAGTTTATGGGGTGAGGGCACTGAAGCTTTCTTT

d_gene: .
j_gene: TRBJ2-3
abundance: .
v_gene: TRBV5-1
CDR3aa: CASGSGRNTDTQYF
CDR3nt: TGCGCCAGCGGTTCAGGTCGGAACACAGATACGCAGTATTTT

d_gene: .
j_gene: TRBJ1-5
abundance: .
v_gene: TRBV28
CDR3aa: CASSPRAYSQPQHF
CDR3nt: TGTGCCAGCAGTCCGAGGGCTTATTCCCAGCCCCAGCATTTT

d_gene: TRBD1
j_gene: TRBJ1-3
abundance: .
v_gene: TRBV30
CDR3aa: CAWSTGAKRNTIYF
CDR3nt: TGTGCCTGGAGTACAGGGGCGAAGCGAAACACCATATATTTT

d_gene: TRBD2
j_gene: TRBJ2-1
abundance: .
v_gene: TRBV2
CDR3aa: CATSLARYNEQFF
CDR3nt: TGTGCCACCTCACTAGCGCGCTACAATGAGCAGTTCTTC

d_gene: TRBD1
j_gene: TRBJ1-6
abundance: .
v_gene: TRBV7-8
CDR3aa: CASSQARTGTIPSPLHF
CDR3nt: TGTGCCAGCAGCCAAGCCAGGACAGGGACCATTCCTTCACCCCTCCACTTT

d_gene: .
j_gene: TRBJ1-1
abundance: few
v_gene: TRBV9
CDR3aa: CASRQGFRMTEAFF
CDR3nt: TGTGCCAGCAGGCAGGGGTTTCGGATGACTGAAGCTTTCTTT

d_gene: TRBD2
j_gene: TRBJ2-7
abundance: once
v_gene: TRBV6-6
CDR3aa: CASSKMGTSSYEQYF
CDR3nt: TGTGCCAGCAGTAAAATGGGGACTAGCTCCTACGAGCAGTACTTC

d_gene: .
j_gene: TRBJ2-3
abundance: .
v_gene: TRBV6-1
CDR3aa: CATPRRGTDTQYF
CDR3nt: TGTGCCACCCCGAGGAGGGGCACAGATACGCAGTATTTT

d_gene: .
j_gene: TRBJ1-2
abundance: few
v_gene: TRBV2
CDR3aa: CASSQQGANYGYTF
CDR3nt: TGTGCCAGCAGCCAACAGGGAGCTAACTATGGCTACACCTTC

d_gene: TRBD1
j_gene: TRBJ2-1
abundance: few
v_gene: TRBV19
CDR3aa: CASSGVTGGSYNEQFF
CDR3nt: TGTGCCAGTAGTGGGGTGACAGGGGGCTCCTACAATGAGCAGTTCTTC